This T cell receptor (beta chain) originates from a study of shared clonotypes between healthy human individuals. Whole-study findings and limits: Sequencing of the sorted subsets was shown by rarefaction to be incomplete despite large depth. Naive subsets generally had larger estimated richness than memory subsets.

The germline V gene has CDR1 MNHEY and CDR2 SMNVEV (reference sequence). The CDR3 has 15 amino acids. Trimming cost V 7 bases and J 1 base, with 16 bases left between them. As concerns this clone: Antigen: not known.

Each of the donors was a healthy adult who was HIV-negative and had not had a recent acute infection or vaccination. Investigators divided CD4+ cells into CD45RA+ naive and CD45RA-negative memory subsets. Libraries were prepared by immunoSEQ multiplex PCR; TCRdb keeps only in-frame clonotypes and omits some of them. The data contain 730,000 or so clones, around 72% of them singletons. The chain employs TRBV27 and TRBJ1-1; D is possibly TRBD1 (5 bases). The sequenced sample was memory CD4+ T cells sorted from blood. Subset denoted: CD45RA-negative fraction. This receptor was identified in a woman in her twenties or thirties in good health. Written as DNA, the CDR3 is TGTGCCAGCACCCGACCGGGACTCAAGAACACTGAAGCTTTCTTT. Encoded protein: CASTRPGLKNTEAFF.